These 12 T cell receptor beta chains originate from one sample sequenced in a study of tumor-infiltrating lymphocytes in primary liver carcinoma. From 500 ng of total RNA, TCR beta-specific cDNA was reverse-transcribed using a constant-region primer. TCR beta libraries came from three nested multiplex PCR rounds using slightly modified ARM-PCR. It was with TRBV1-TRBV30 forward primers and a C-beta reverse primer that the first two PCR rounds were run, at 10 cycles each. TCRdb called the multiplex PCR reads again in MiXCR, with one record for every CDR3 protein. Here the sample spans tens of thousands of distinct CDR3 sequences, around 70% being singletons. Unsorted bulk tissue, about 19-32 mg of it, served as the source for co-extraction of RNA and DNA. Source material: liver tumor tissue from sampling region 1. Subset of the sample: tumor region T1, superior pole. These TCRs come from a man aged 40-50 years with primary liver carcinoma and hepatitis B virus infection.

Note on this clonotype: Because it lacks the conserved phenylalanine or tryptophan at the end, this CDR3 is likely a read error. This CDR3 reads CASSSILADTDTQYL. CDR3 nucleotides: TGTGCCAGCAGCTCTATACTAGCGGACACAGATACGCAGTATTTA. The chain couples TRBV5-4 to TRBJ2-3, with 8 bases aligning to TRBD2. The germline gives CDR1 SGHNT, CDR2 YYREEE (reference sequence). Trimming cost V 3 bases and J 2 bases; bases outside gene matches: 5. CDR3 length equals 15 residues.

This clonotype appeared once. A much larger clone differs by one base, so this may be a read error. The V call is TRBV30, the J call TRBJ1-1, with TRBD1 matching over 7 bases. Trimming removed 3 bases from V and 8 bases from J; junction bases left unmatched: 21. CDR3 length: 17 residues. Looked up from germline, CDR1 is GTSNPN and CDR2 is SVGIG (reference sequence). The CDR3 spells CAWRAITRTGGQEEAFF. The DNA of the CDR3 is TGTGCCTGGAGGGCAATAACACGGACAGGAGGGCAAGAGGAAGCTTTCTTT.

This clonotype was recorded once. The chain joins TRBV11-2 to TRBJ2-2; the D gene is possibly TRBD2 (6 bases). Germline V CDR1 and CDR2: SGHAT, FQNNGV. V gave up 8 bases and J gave up 14 bases, with 27 bases separating them. The CDR3 length is 15 residues. In DNA form, the CDR3 reads TGTGCCAGCCTCCCACCGCGAGTGTACACCGGGGGACTGTTTTTT. It translates to CASLPPRVYTGGLFF.

This clonotype was found many times. The V call is TRBV6-5, the J call TRBJ2-6; D is ambiguous. The CDR3 loop spans 14 amino acids. The V gene lost 5 bases and the J gene lost 2 bases, with 7 bases spanning the gap. Germline assignment: CDR1 MNHEY and CDR2 SVGAGI. The CDR3 nucleotides read TGTGCCAGCAGTCGAGAAGCTGGGGCCAACGTCCTGACTTTC. Its translation: CASSREAGANVLTF.

There are many counts of this clonotype. The chain recombines TRBV12-3 or TRBV12-4 with TRBJ2-5; D gene ambiguous. The CDR3 sequence is 14 residues long. V gave up 5 bases and J gave up 4 bases, with 14 bases separating them. The CDR3 spells CASSTGLPPETQYF. DNA of the CDR3: TGTGCCAGCAGTACGGGCCTCCCCCCAGAGACCCAGTACTTC.

About this clonotype itself: No conserved phenylalanine or tryptophan is present at the end of the CDR3, so a read error is the likely explanation. The chain has TRBV6-5 and TRBJ2-4; 10 bases are shared with TRBD2. CDR1 is MNHEY and CDR2 is SVGAGI in the germline V gene. The CDR3 extends over 16 amino acids. The CDR3 DNA reads TGTGCCAGCAGAGCACTAGCGGGGTTAGCCCAAAACATTCAGTACCTC. Translating gives CASRALAGLAQNIQYL.

The chain joins TRBV5-1 to TRBJ1-2; perhaps TRBD1 as D (5 bases). The CDR3 has 14 residues. V lost 10 bases and J 5 bases, leaving 21 bases between the germline ends. The germline V gene encodes CDR1 SGHRS and CDR2 YFSETQ. The CDR3 reads CACTPEGALYGYTF. CDR3 DNA sequence: TGCGCCTGCACGCCTGAAGGGGCATTATATGGCTACACCTTC.

The sample holds one count of this clonotype. At one of its ends the junction is not consistent with the germline gene, which may arise from a read error. V is TRBV6-5 and J is TRBJ2-7, with D possibly TRBD1 on 6 matching bases. The CDR3 length is 12 residues. CDR1 is MNHEY and CDR2 is SVGAGI in the germline V gene. The CDR3 DNA is TGTGTCAGCAGTCAGGGGCCTGGCGAGCAGTATTTC. The encoded protein is CVSSQGPGEQYF.

This clonotype was detected many times. V is TRBV5-1 and J is TRBJ2-1; 9 nucleotides line up with TRBD2. Trimming removed 3 bases from V and 3 bases from J; junction bases left unmatched: 7. Germline V CDR1 and CDR2: SGHRS, YFSETQ. CDR3 length equals 16 residues. The CDR3 sequence is CASSSTLAGLYNEQFF. The CDR3 nucleotides are TGCGCCAGCAGCTCCACACTAGCGGGCCTCTACAATGAGCAGTTCTTC. Full variable domain (remainder filled in from reference TRBV5-1 and TRBJ2-1): KAGVTQTPRYLIKTRGQQVTLSCSPISGHRSVSWYQQTPGQGLQFLFEYFSETQRNKGNFPGRFSGRQFSNSRSEMNVSTLELGDSALYLCASSSTLAGLYNEQFFGPGTRLTVL.

This clonotype has just a few counts. A much bigger clone sits one base away, suggesting this may be a read error. The V gene is TRBV30, the J gene TRBJ1-5; TRBD1 might be the D (6 bases). Germline CDR1 is GTSNPN and CDR2 is SVGIG (reference sequence). The CDR3 runs 13 residues. CDR3 sequence reads: CVFSSGGTQPQHF. CDR3 nucleotides: TGTGTCTTCTCGTCGGGGGGCACTCAGCCCCAGCATTTT.

This clonotype was counted many times. The chain recombines TRBV14 with TRBJ1-1; tentative D call: TRBD1 (6 bases). V dropped 4 bases and J dropped 4 bases, with 10 bases sitting between them. The CDR3 runs 13 residues. Germline CDR1 and CDR2: SGHDN and FVKESK. For the CDR3, the DNA is TGTGCCAGCAGCCGACTCAGGGGCACTGAAGCTTTCTTT. Encoded protein: CASSRLRGTEAFF.

With regard to this clonotype: Since a much larger clone is just one base distant, this may be a read error. The chain joins TRBV28 to TRBJ2-2; no definite D call. Germline loops: CDR1 MDHEN, CDR2 SYDVKM. The CDR3 covers 13 residues. The CDR3 region has the DNA TGTGCCAACAGTCCCAACCTGGGCGGGGAGCTGTTTTTT. Translating it yields CANSPNLGGELFF.